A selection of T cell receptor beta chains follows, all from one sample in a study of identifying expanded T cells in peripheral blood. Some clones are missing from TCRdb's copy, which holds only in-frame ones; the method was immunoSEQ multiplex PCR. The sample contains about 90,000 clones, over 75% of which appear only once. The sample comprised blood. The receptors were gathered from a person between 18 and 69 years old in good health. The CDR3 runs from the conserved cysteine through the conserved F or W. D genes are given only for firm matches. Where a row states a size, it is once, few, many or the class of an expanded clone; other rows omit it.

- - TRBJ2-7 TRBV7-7 TGTGCCAGCAGCCTAATGTCAGGTTTAGGCTACGAGCAGTACTTC CASSLMSGLGYEQYF
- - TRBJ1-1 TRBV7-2 TGTGCCAGCAGCTGGGCAGAAAACACTGAAGCTTTCTTT CASSWAENTEAFF
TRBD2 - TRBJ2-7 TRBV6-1 TGTGCCAGCAATGACGGAACTAGCGGGAGGAGCTCCTACGAGCAGTACTTC CASNDGTSGRSSYEQYF
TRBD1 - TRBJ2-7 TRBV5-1 TGCGCCAGCGGTAGAATAGGGGGCGCCGGGGAGAGGGAGCAGTACTTC CASGRIGGAGEREQYF
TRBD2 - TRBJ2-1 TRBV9 TGTGCCAGCAGCGTAGGTCTAGCGGTAACCTACAATGAGCAGTTCTTC CASSVGLAVTYNEQFF
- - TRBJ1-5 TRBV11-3 TGTGCCAGCAGCCCCCAGGGTGAAGGAGTTAGCAATCAGCCCCAGCATTTT CASSPQGEGVSNQPQHF
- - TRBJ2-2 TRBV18 TGTGCCAGCTCACCCCCCGCGGGGACGAACACCGGGGAGCTGTTTTTT CASSPPAGTNTGELFF
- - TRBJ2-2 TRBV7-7 TGTGCCAGCAGCTTAGACGGGAGCACCGGGGAGCTGTTTTTT CASSLDGSTGELFF
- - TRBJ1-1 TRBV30 TGTGCCTGGAGGGGACAAGAAGTTGCAAACACTGAAGCTTTCTTT CAWRGQEVANTEAFF
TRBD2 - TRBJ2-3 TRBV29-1 TGCAGCGTTGCGGGACTAGCGGGGGGAGATACGCAGTATTTT CSVAGLAGGDTQYF
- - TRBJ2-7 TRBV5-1 TGCGCCAGCAGCCCAAAGACAGGATCCTACGAGCAGTACTTC CASSPKTGSYEQYF
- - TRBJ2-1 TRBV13 TGTGCCAGCAGCCCACCGTCTGGGGCACGATACAATGAGCAGTTCTTC CASSPPSGARYNEQFF
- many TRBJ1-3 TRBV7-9 TGTGCCAGCAGCCTCGGGACATCCCTTTCTGGAAACACCATATATTTT CASSLGTSLSGNTIYF
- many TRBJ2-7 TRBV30 TGTGCCTGGAGTGCCCGCTCGTCCATCCTCGCAACCTACGAGCAGTACTTC CAWSARSSILATYEQYF
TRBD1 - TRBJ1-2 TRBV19 TGTGCCAGTAGTTCAGCCGGGACAGGGGGCGCGGCCGGCTACACCTTC CASSSAGTGGAAGYTF
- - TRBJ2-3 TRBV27 TGTGCCAGCAGTTCCCAGGGGCTTAGCACAGATACGCAGTATTTT CASSSQGLSTDTQYF
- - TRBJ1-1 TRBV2 TGTGCCAGCAGTGACCAACAGGGCCCGAACACTGAAGCTTTCTTT CASSDQQGPNTEAFF
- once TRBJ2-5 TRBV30 TGTGCCTGGAGTAAAGGTTTTCTACAAGAGACCCAGTACTTC CAWSKGFLQETQYF
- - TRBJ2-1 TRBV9 TGTGCCAGCAGCGTAGAACCTGAAGCAGTCCACTCCTACAATGAGCAGTTCTTC CASSVEPEAVHSYNEQFF
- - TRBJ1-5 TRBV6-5 TGTGCCAGCAGTTATATTGGCGGAGGTCAGCCCCAGCATTTT CASSYIGGGQPQHF
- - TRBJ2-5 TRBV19 TGTGCCAGTAGTACAGGGATGAACCAAGAGACCCAGTACTTC CASSTGMNQETQYF
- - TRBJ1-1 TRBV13 TGTGCCAGCAGAGGACGCCCGATAAAAATGAACACTGAAGCTTTCTTT CASRGRPIKMNTEAFF
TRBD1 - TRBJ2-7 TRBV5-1 TGCGCCAGCAGCCCGGGCAGGGGGATGCCCGCTAGGTACTTC CASSPGRGMPARYF
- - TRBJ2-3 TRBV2 TGTGCCAGGTCGAAGGGAGGTGCACGCACAGATACGCAGTATTTT CARSKGGARTDTQYF
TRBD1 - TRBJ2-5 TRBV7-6 TGTGCCAGCAGCACCAGGGGGCTAAGAGAGACCCAGTACTTC CASSTRGLRETQYF
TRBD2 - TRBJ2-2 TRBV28 TGTGCCAGCACCTCGGGACTAGCGGGCTACACCGGGGAGCTGTTTTTT CASTSGLAGYTGELFF
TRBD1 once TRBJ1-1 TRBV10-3 TGTGCCACCATTACAGGGGGCTCCACTGAAGCTTTCTTT CATITGGSTEAFF
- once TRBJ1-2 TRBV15 TGTGCCACCAGCAGAGATAATCTTGGCAGGGGAAGCTATGGCTACACCTTC CATSRDNLGRGSYGYTF
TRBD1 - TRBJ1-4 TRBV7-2 TGTGCCAGCAGCATAGAAGGGGGCCGAGGGGAAAAACTGTTTTTT CASSIEGGRGEKLFF
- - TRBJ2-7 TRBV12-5 TGTGCTAGTGGTACGCCCAACTCCTACGAGCAGTACTTC CASGTPNSYEQYF
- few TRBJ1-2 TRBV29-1 TGCAGCGTTGATACGGATGGCTACACCTTC CSVDTDGYTF
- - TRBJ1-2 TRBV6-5 TGTGCCACTCAAGGGGAGGAATGGTATGGCTACACCTTC CATQGEEWYGYTF
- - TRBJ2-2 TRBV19 TGTGCCAGTAGTATTAGGGGACAGAACACCGGGGAGCTGTTTTTT CASSIRGQNTGELFF
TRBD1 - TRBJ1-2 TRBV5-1 TGCGCCAGCAGCTTGAACCCGGGACAGGGGGCAGCTGGCTACACCTTC CASSLNPGQGAAGYTF
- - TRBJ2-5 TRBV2 TGTGCCAGCAGGGGCCCTTACGGGAACCAAGAGACCCAGTACTTC CASRGPYGNQETQYF
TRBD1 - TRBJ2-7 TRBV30 TGTGCCTGGAACTCCGGGACAGGAGCCTACGAGCAGTACTTC CAWNSGTGAYEQYF
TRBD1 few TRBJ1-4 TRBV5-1 TGCGCCAGCAGCGTCGGACAGGGAGGGACTGAAAAACTGTTTTTT CASSVGQGGTEKLFF
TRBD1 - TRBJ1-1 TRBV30 TGTGCCTGGAGTCGGGGGACAGGCGTTGAAGCTTTCTTT CAWSRGTGVEAFF
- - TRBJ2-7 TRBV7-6 TGTGCCAGCAGCCCCTTTGGAGGACAGTTAAACTCCTACGAGCAGTACTTC CASSPFGGQLNSYEQYF
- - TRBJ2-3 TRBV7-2 TGTGCCAGCAGCTTAGAGGGGGGGGCCTGGGATACGCAGTATTTT CASSLEGGAWDTQYF
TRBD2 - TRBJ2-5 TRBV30 TGTGCCTGGAATGTGGCGGGAGGGCCAAAGACCCAGTACTTC CAWNVAGGPKTQYF